These 23 T cell receptor delta chains were all obtained from the same sample, sequenced in a study of γδ T cells in repeated Plasmodium falciparum infection. TCRdb re-analyzed the multiplex PCR reads via CATT. The data hold roughly 90,000 delta-chain clones, with less than 1% observed a single time. Gammadelta T cells were flow-sorted from PBMC into Vgamma9/Vdelta2+ and Vdelta2-negative populations for bulk analysis. The sequenced sample was gamma-delta T cells from blood. The receptors come from a pool of human donors (malaria-infected and uninfected, not separated).

Notes on this clone: TCRdb attributes to this sequence the protein of a much larger clone, which differs from the DNA translation at residue 13; a read error is likely, and the protein displayed is translated from the DNA. This chain joins TRDV2 and TRDJ1, with 7 bases aligning to TRDD3. TCRdb supplies no J gene; here it was assigned by aligning the nucleotide sequence to germline. Germline-derived CDR1 and CDR2 are GEAIGNYY and EKD. The CDR3 loop spans 18 amino acids. Trimming at V came to 3 bases and at J to 4 bases, leaving 19 bases not matched to a gene. This chain's CDR3 is CACDQNGPTGVDIDKLIF. The DNA of the CDR3 is TGTGCCTGTGACCAAAATGGCCCAACTGGGGTGGACATCGATAAACTCATCTTT.

About this clone: The protein TCRdb lists belongs to a much larger clone and differs from this DNA's translation at residue 9, which points to a read error; the protein shown is made from the DNA. The chain joins TRDV2 to TRDJ1; possible D gene TRDD3, 5 bases. The J gene is not listed in TCRdb, so it was assigned here from a DNA match to germline. V was pared by 0 bases and J by 7 bases, with 23 bases between. Germline V gene lookup returns CDR1 GEAIGNYY and CDR2 EKD. CDR3 size: 17 residues. The CDR3 DNA follows: TGTGCCTGTGACACCCGTGTTGATGCTGGGTGCGAGTGTAAACTCATCTTT. Its protein is CACDTRVDAGCECKLIF.

This clone showed up just a few times. Given a far larger clone just one base away, this is likely a sequencing read error. Other DNA sequences from this sample encode an identical CDR3 as well. The rearrangement uses TRDV1 and TRDJ1; no reliable D call. Here the J gene came from matching the DNA to germline, since TCRdb omits it. CDR3 length: 15 residues. V dropped 3 bases and J dropped 1 base, with 12 bases sitting between them. Germline CDR1 and CDR2: TSWWSYY and QGS. The CDR3 region is CALGERKRLTDKLIF. The CDR3, as DNA: TGTGCTCTTGGGGAGAGGAAGCGTCTCACCGATAAACTCATCTTT.

A word on this clone: The amino acid sequence in TCRdb belongs to a much larger clone and departs from this DNA's translation at residue 13, likely a sequencing read error; the sequence shown is translated from the DNA. This rearrangement joins TRDV2 to TRDJ1; 9 bases agree with TRDD2. Because TCRdb records no J gene, it was assigned here through a match of the DNA to germline. V lost 0 bases, J lost 0 bases, and 28 bases stayed unmatched. This CDR3 spans 24 amino acids. The germline CDR1 and CDR2 sequences are GEAIGNYY and EKD. The CDR3 reads CACDTRAARPSYIKMGADTDKLIF. The CDR3 nucleotides are TGTGCCTGTGACACCAGGGCCGCCAGGCCTTCCTACATCAAGATGGGGGCTGACACCGATAAACTCATCTTT.

With regard to this clone: Since a far larger clone is one base different, this is likely a read error. Other DNA sequences of this sample code for an identical CDR3. The V and J genes are TRDV1 and TRDJ1; 7 nucleotides line up with TRDD3. TCRdb is silent on the J gene; assignment here came from matching the DNA to germline. Germline V lookup: CDR1 TSWWSYY, CDR2 QGS. J was trimmed by 2 bases and V by 3 bases; bases with no gene match: 27. The CDR3 extends over 22 amino acids. CDR3 coding DNA: TGTGCTCTTGGGGAGCTATTTTTTAGGGATTCAGTTGGGGATAGGAGAACCGATAAACTCATCTTT. Its translation: CALGELFFRDSVGDRRTDKLIF.

In regard to this clone: TCRdb's listed protein matches a much larger clone and diverges from this DNA's translation at residue 4, likely through a read error; the protein shown comes from the DNA. V usage is TRDV2 and J usage is TRDJ1, with D possibly TRDD3 on 5 matching bases. The CDR3 totals 17 residues. Germline CDR1 GEAIGNYY, CDR2 EKD. The CDR3 region is CACGTVGGPLYTDKLIF. The CDR3, as DNA: TGTGCCTGTGGCACCGTCGGGGGTCCCCTCTACACCGATAAACTCATCTTT.

This clone showed up just a few times. The protein that TCRdb holds for this DNA derives from a much larger clone and differs from the translated DNA at residue 5, which likely indicates a read error; the protein shown here is translated from the DNA. This chain connects TRDV1 to TRDJ1, with 9 bases lining up with TRDD3. TCRdb carries no J gene annotation; the J gene was assigned here by matching the DNA with germline. Germline V CDR1 and CDR2: TSWWSYY, QGS. This CDR3 contains 18 residues. The junction had 17 bases not matched to a gene; V was cut back by 7 bases and J by 2 bases. CDR3 in amino acids: CALEADSYWGYGTDKLIF. The CDR3 DNA reads as TGTGCTCTTGAGGCCGATTCCTACTGGGGATACGGAACCGATAAACTCATCTTT.

Details on this clone: The protein TCRdb lists belongs to a much larger clone and differs from this DNA's translation at residue 10, which points to a read error; the protein shown is made from the DNA. This chain uses TRDV2 with TRDJ1, with 10 bases fitting TRDD3. TCRdb offers no J gene call, so here the DNA was matched to germline to obtain one. This CDR3 comprises 15 residues. Trimming cost V 0 bases and J 6 bases; bases outside gene matches: 6. CDR1 and CDR2 from the germline V gene are GEAIGNYY and EKD. The CDR3 DNA is TGTGCCTGTGACACCGGACTGGGGGATGCTTATAAACTCATCTTT. It is translated as CACDTGLGDAYKLIF.

This clone occurred many times. This sequence is one base from a far larger clone and is likely a read error. The sample contains more than one DNA sequence encoding this CDR3. The chain has TRDV2 and TRDJ1; no definite D call. In the absence of a J gene in TCRdb, the DNA was matched to germline to assign it here. The germline V and J ends were trimmed by 7 bases and 9 bases, with 20 bases remaining between them. The germline V gene has CDR1 GEAIGNYY and CDR2 EKD. This CDR3 spans 13 amino acids. The CDR3: CACDVRRVPELIF. CDR3 sequence (DNA): TGTGCCTGCGACGTCCGACGGGTCCCCGAACTCATCTTT.

In this sample, this clone turned up a few times. TCRdb pairs this DNA with a much larger clone's protein that differs at residue 4, likely a read error; the protein shown was translated from the DNA. This rearrangement joins TRDV2 to TRDJ1, with D possibly being TRDD3 (5 bases). The J gene was missing in TCRdb and was found by matching the end of the DNA to germline. Germline V lookup: CDR1 GEAIGNYY, CDR2 EKD. The CDR3 totals 14 residues. The DNA of the CDR3 is TGTGCCTGTGTCACCGTAACGGGGAACGATAAACTCATCTTT. Translating it yields CACVTVTGNDKLIF.

The table lists this clone with a few counts. The protein TCRdb lists belongs to a much larger clone and differs from this DNA's translation at residue 6, which points to a read error; the protein shown is made from the DNA. V and J are TRDV2 and TRDJ1, with 9 bases that match TRDD3. The J gene is absent in TCRdb and was assigned here via DNA matching to germline. The J segment lost 0 bases and the V segment lost 0 bases, leaving 22 bases of the junction unmatched. The CDR3 totals 22 residues. CDR1 and CDR2 (germline): GEAIGNYY, EKD. The CDR3 sequence is CACDTAKGVSTGGYPDTDKLIF. The CDR3 coding sequence is TGTGCCTGTGACACCGCTAAAGGAGTTAGTACCGGGGGATACCCCGACACCGATAAACTCATCTTT.

By share of the sample, this clone is medium-sized. The chain carries TRDV1 and TRDJ1; 13 nucleotides match TRDD3. The CDR3 is made up of 17 amino acids. Per the germline V gene, CDR1 is TSWWSYY and CDR2 is QGS. J lost 4 bases, V lost 1 base, and 6 bases had no gene match. The CDR3 protein is CALGERILGDTRDKLIF. The CDR3 bases are TGTGCTCTTGGGGAACGAATACTGGGGGATACGCGCGATAAACTCATCTTT.

On this clone: TCRdb records a much larger clone's protein for this DNA, with a difference at residue 10 that likely arises from a read error; the protein given is the translation of the DNA. The chain joins TRDV2 to TRDJ1, with 7 bases fitting TRDD3. TCRdb gives no J gene; it was assigned here by matching the DNA to germline. From germline, CDR1 is GEAIGNYY and CDR2 EKD. V shed 1 base, J shed 0 bases, and the junction held 10 bases outside the gene matches. The length of the CDR3 is 17 residues. This chain's CDR3 is CACDTLGVTLDTDKLIF. The CDR3, as DNA: TGTGCCTGTGACACTCTGGGGGTCACGCTGGACACCGATAAACTCATCTTT.

This clone came up a few times. TCRdb pairs this DNA with a much larger clone's protein that differs at residue 10, likely a read error; the protein shown was translated from the DNA. The chain combines TRDV1 with TRDJ1; D is perhaps TRDD3 (5 bases). Since TCRdb gives no J gene, matching the DNA to germline was used here to assign it. This CDR3 comprises 19 residues. Germline loops: CDR1 TSWWSYY, CDR2 QGS. Between the trimmed V and J ends, which lost 5 bases and 0 bases, there was a span of 25 bases. The CDR3 protein is CALGTTKRGHANHTDKLIF. The CDR3 coding sequence is TGTGCTCTTGGGACTACCAAGCGGGGACACGCCAATCACACCGATAAACTCATCTTT.

A few counts support this clone. TCRdb's protein, taken from a much larger clone, differs from this DNA's translation at residues 4 and 11, likely owing to a read error; the protein displayed comes from the DNA. The J gene is TRDJ1, the V gene TRDV1; D may match TRDD2 or TRDD3 (9 bases each). CDR3 length: 24 residues. Trimming stripped 7 bases from V and 0 bases from J, with 42 bases between. Germline CDR1 and CDR2: TSWWSYY and QGS. The CDR3: CALVDALPSYLVLGDFGYTDKLIF. In DNA form, the CDR3 reads TGTGCTCTTGTGGATGCGCTTCCTTCCTACCTGGTACTGGGGGACTTCGGGTACACCGATAAACTCATCTTT.

This clone was seen at least ten times. The protein in TCRdb stems from a much larger clone and differs at residue 12 from this DNA's translation, likely a read error; here the protein is translated from the DNA. The chain recombines TRDV1 with TRDJ1; TRDD3 matches at 7 bases. The CDR3 runs 16 residues. Germline V gene lookup returns CDR1 TSWWSYY and CDR2 QGS. Trimming removed 3 bases from V and 10 bases from J; junction bases left unmatched: 17. CDR3 nucleotide sequence: TGTGCTCTTGGGGACCCATACCCTGGGGGCCCAGGTGGACTCATCTTT. Translation gives CALGDPYPGGPGGLIF.

This clone was seen only a few times. A far more abundant clone sits one base away, making this likely a read error. Other nucleotide sequences in the sample specify the same CDR3. The chain recombines TRDV1 with TRDJ1; 8 nucleotides line up with TRDD3. The J gene is not listed in TCRdb, so it was assigned here from a DNA match to germline. V lost 4 bases, J lost 1 base, and 14 bases stayed unmatched. Germline V gene data show CDR1 as TSWWSYY and CDR2 as QGS. The CDR3 loop spans 18 amino acids. CDR3 in amino acids: CALGVPLGGIRFTDKLIF. CDR3 coding DNA: TGTGCTCTTGGGGTCCCCCTCGGAGGGATACGGTTCACCGATAAACTCATCTTT.

This clone was detected a few times. A far larger clone differs by one base, so this is likely a read error. At the DNA level, this CDR3 is encoded by other sequences in the same sample as well. The chain has TRDV1 and TRDJ1; possible D gene TRDD3, 5 bases. The CDR3 sequence is 16 residues long. CDR1 is TSWWSYY and CDR2 is QGS in the germline V gene. CDR3 residues: CALGGICELKTDKLIF. DNA for the CDR3: TGTGCCCTTGGTGGGATCTGCGAACTTAAAACCGATAAACTCATCTTT.

This clone was detected only a few times. This likely stems from a read error, as it lies one base from a far larger clone. The same CDR3 also results from other DNA sequences found in this sample. The chain combines TRDV2 with TRDJ1; 11 bases align to TRDD3. TCRdb leaves out the J gene; it was filled in here by matching the DNA to germline. This CDR3 comprises 17 residues. CDR1 GEAIGNYY and CDR2 EKD come from the germline V gene. CDR3 coding DNA: TGCGCCTGCGGACTGGGGGATATTTTTGGGTCCGCCGATAAACTCATCTTT. This gives the protein CACGLGDIFGSADKLIF.

Points on this clone: A far larger clone is off by one base, so a read error is likely. The sample holds other DNA sequences that translate to the same CDR3. The rearrangement joins TRDV2 to TRDJ1, with 7 bases aligning to TRDD3. TCRdb is silent on the J gene; assignment here came from matching the DNA to germline. Germline CDR1 reads GEAIGNYY; CDR2 reads EKD. With 1 base clipped from V and 0 bases from J, the junction kept 13 bases outside the gene matches. The length of the CDR3 is 18 residues. This chain's CDR3 is CACDTRPDLGGYTDKLIF. The DNA of the CDR3 is TGTGCCTGTGACACTCGTCCGGACCTGGGGGGCTACACCGATAAACTCATCTTT.

For this clone: A read error likely explains why the TCRdb protein, taken from a much larger clone, differs from this DNA's translation at residue 3; the protein shown is translated from the DNA. V gene TRDV1 combines with J gene TRDJ1; D possibly corresponds to TRDD3 (7 bases). TCRdb is silent on the J gene; assignment here came from matching the DNA to germline. This CDR3 has 18 amino acids. In germline, CDR1 is TSWWSYY, CDR2 QGS. The V gene lost 10 bases and the J gene lost 0 bases, with 27 bases spanning the gap. CDR3 in DNA: TGTGCTCCTGGAGGGCCTACTGGGGACGTTCCTAACACCGATAAACTCATCTTT. The encoded protein is CAPGGPTGDVPNTDKLIF.

This clone was seen ten or more times. A far larger clone is one nucleotide away, so this likely arose from a read error. Other nucleotide sequences in the sample specify the same CDR3. V usage is TRDV2 and J usage is TRDJ1, with 8 bases that match TRDD3. The J gene is not listed in TCRdb, so it was assigned here from a DNA match to germline. With 3 bases clipped from V and 8 bases from J, the junction kept 16 bases outside the gene matches. CDR1 and CDR2 from the germline V gene are GEAIGNYY and EKD. The CDR3 covers 16 residues. CDR3 in amino acids: CACDLLAGGNHDKLIF. The CDR3 DNA follows: TGTGCCTGTGACCTCCTCGCTGGGGGAAACCACGACAAACTCATCTTT.

In regard to this clone: TCRdb's entry gives the protein of a much larger clone, which mismatches this DNA's translation at residue 15, likely from a read error; the protein reported here is translated from the DNA. The genes are TRDV1 and TRDJ1, with D perhaps TRDD2 (6 bases). TCRdb offers no J gene call, so here the DNA was matched to germline to obtain one. Per the germline V gene, CDR1 is TSWWSYY and CDR2 is QGS. The CDR3 covers 19 residues. The CDR3 protein is CALGEISYVGIKWTEKLIF. The CDR3 DNA reads TGTGCTCTTGGGGAAATATCCTACGTAGGGATTAAGTGGACCGAGAAACTCATCTTT.